This TCR beta chain was sequenced during a study of cytomegalovirus exposure and HLA in healthy donors (dated by TCRdb to the late 2010s). Regarding the study in general: An earlier analysis of approximately 640 of the donors reported about 250 Gb of sequence data and some 120 million unique TCR beta sequences from approximately 180 million T cells. An early release covering roughly 640 HLA-typed donors comprised about 310 gigabases of sequencing data and tens of millions of unique TCR sequences. Among the approximately 400 genotyped donors, 75% to 90% belonged to the genetic ancestry cluster associated with self-reported Caucasian donors. The study aimed to test whether signatures of past pathogen exposure could be identified by cataloging public T cell receptors. The T cell repertoires of some 670 subjects were profiled by immunosequencing and related to cytomegalovirus serostatus. Along with the roughly 700-subject first cohort, a separate validation cohort of around 120 different subjects was used. To predict cytomegalovirus infection status, the study brought together high-throughput TCR immunosequencing, statistical association of individual TCRs with disease status, and machine learning. In a later analysis, previously published TCR beta repertoires from 670 or so donors were re-analyzed and high-resolution HLA genotyping was added so that TCR occurrence patterns could be studied. The later analysis used no new phenotypic data to find candidate immune exposures, relying instead on TCR beta sequences and their occurrence across donors. To decide whether each TCR beta V gene segment behaved as functional or pseudogenic, an earlier analysis of over 500 of the donors relied on high-throughput TCR beta sequencing. Donor age, sex, ethnicity and CMV serostatus were compiled together with the repertoire data. A later genetic analysis took genome-wide SNP genotypes for about 65% of the roughly 670 donors and used that subset as a discovery cohort. Every discovery cohort repertoire had been produced on one sequencing platform. Class I and class II HLA loci were covered by the typing at four-digit resolution. The number of typed donors differed by locus: 629-630 for A, B, C, DRB1 and DQB1; some 540 for DQA1; around 610 for DPA1; and around 450 for DPB1. Because of strong linkage in the cohort, roughly five DR-DQ haplotypes were treated as single units for association and clustering. On average, roughly 250,000 unique TCR beta nucleotide sequences were sequenced per donor among about 400 genotyped donors of the cohort, with 15% to 20% of those sequences being non-productive.

Library preparation used the immunoSEQ multiplex PCR assay. The multiplex PCR relied on a mix of 60 forward primers for TCR Vbeta segments and 13 reverse primers for TCR Jbeta segments. A multiplex PCR assay on genomic DNA amplified the CDR3 region of rearranged TCR beta genes. The Illumina HiSeq System was used to sequence the amplified TCR beta libraries as 87-base-pair reads. In the authors' own workflow: A later analysis tallied roughly 78 million unique TCR beta chains across the 666 repertoires, and about 12 million of those chains were shared by two or more donors. A nearest-neighbor algorithm error-corrected the raw reads and collapsed the reads into unique sequences, merging closely related sequences to remove PCR and sequencing errors. CDR3 sequences were aligned to IMGT reference sequences to assign V, D and J gene segments. For a sequence to be retained, a match of at least six nucleotides was required to both a V gene segment and a J gene segment. Rearrangements were called productive when the CDR3 lacked stop codons and stayed in frame with V and J; all others were non-productive. CDR3 was defined according to IMGT convention as the region running from the second conserved V-encoded cysteine to the conserved J-encoded phenylalanine. The earlier analysis of 500 to 600 of the donors excluded sequences that lacked an unambiguous match to a single V gene segment. An earlier analysis of 587 of the donors classified V segments as functional when productive rearrangements were above 56.7% and as segregating when the standard deviation between donors was above 5%. To diagnose cytomegalovirus status from the catalog of TCR beta chain sequences, a statistical classification framework was built. V and J gene assignment, in a later analysis, came from comparing TCR nucleotide sequences with IMGT/GENE-DB human TR gene sequences. A later analysis assigned CDR3 sequences and most-parsimonious VDJ recombination scenarios with the TCRdist pipeline. In a later analysis, every TCR beta chain was defined by the combination of its CDR3 amino acid sequence and its V-gene family, and reads without a unique V-gene family were dropped. As a way to deal with suspected cross-contamination and a sequencing artifact, a later analysis dropped hundreds of nucleotide sequences that were highly shared and had low generation probability. A later analysis calculated a clonal expansion index for each public chain from normalized within-repertoire ranks of inferred template counts. Generation probabilities in a later analysis came from a VDJ recombination model fitted to out-of-frame rearrangements, and those results were checked against IGoR. Hypergeometric tests were used in a later analysis to score TCR-TCR, TCR-HLA and TCR-CMV co-occurrence, with a repertoire-size bias correction applied to the TCR pairs. To estimate false discovery rates, a later analysis permuted the HLA or CMV assignments 20 times. In a later analysis, co-occurring TCRs were grouped using DBSCAN, and TCRdist sequence similarity was added for clustering within HLA-allele-positive subsets. For co-occurrence clustering, repertoires with fewer than 30,000 or more than 120,000 public chains were excluded, along with about five repertoires with anomalous nucleotide sharing. The table comes from immuneACCESS by way of TCRdb, which keeps in-frame sequences with V and J called. Part of the clones is missing from these tables; in studies checked, under half for an unresolved V gene and the rest for unknown reasons. V and J calls and clone size follow that table, whereas D and trimming were derived from the DNA. Present in this sample are 150,000 to 200,000 clones, around 68% of which were seen just once. Approximately 2.8% of the sample is taken by the ten largest.

Points on this clone: The clone's antigen remains unknown. Base qualities are missing; no much larger clone stands one base away.

General study outcomes and caveats: A later analysis found that HLA-associated TCR beta chains were more clonally expanded and had lower generation probabilities than equally common non-associated chains. A total of some 180 TCR beta chains were listed by the study as associated with cytomegalovirus. Specific HLA alleles were associated with roughly 16,000 TCR beta sequences at a false discovery rate of 0.05 in a later analysis. CMV serostatus was the only immune exposure information available for the cohort. The sequencing pipeline was judged likely to have produced a cluster of highly shared sequence variants as a technical artifact. Strong co-occurrence of HLA alleles, especially DR and DQ, made assigning TCR associations to individual alleles difficult. Because some donors lacked HLA typing at each locus, the association tests relied only on the typed subset. Most TCR sequences were seen in very few donors, while some public TCRs were found in many individuals. In a later analysis, most CMV-associated TCR beta chains were found to appear HLA-restricted, with HLA associations seemingly driven largely by CMV exposure. A further reported finding was that TCR beta sequences accurately predicted the HLA-A and HLA-B alleles for most subjects in the first cohort. Cytomegalovirus status was reported to be diagnosed by the classifier with high specificity and sensitivity in both the original and validation cohorts. A later genetic analysis associated a missense DCLRE1C variant with V-gene and J-gene trimming of TCR beta chains, and an independent cohort replicated the association. A later analysis reported that several top co-occurrence clusters appeared linked to parvovirus B19, influenza, CMV and Epstein-Barr virus. In a later analysis, TCR association rates were found to vary across HLA loci, with the most associated TCRs seen for DRB1 alleles and the fewest for HLA-C alleles. The earlier analysis of fewer than 750 of the donors excluded roughly 16 rarely observed V segments, including chromosome 9 orphons, because counts were too low. It was suggested by the authors that the approach could potentially be generalized to other disease states and immunological phenotypes. An earlier analysis of 587 of the donors showed that most TCR beta V segments appeared in productive rearrangements either about 90% or about 30% of the time, which broadly matched IMGT annotations. In vitro tests confirmed that a few of the cytomegalovirus-associated TCR beta chains recognize cytomegalovirus antigens. Some IMGT-functional V segments, including TRBV6-2 and TRBV6-3, could not be told apart with the 87-base-pair reads, so those segments were excluded. In a later genetic analysis, fewer N-insertions in productive TCRs were reported among donors in an Asian-associated ancestry cluster than the roughly 670-donor mean. The cohort was sequenced for TCR beta chains only, and without alpha or paired-chain data the features that could be detected were limited. Sequencing depth was assumed to be roughly uniform across donors in the presence/absence analyses, though that assumption may not hold. Linkage disequilibrium might explain the correlated functional status among segregating V segments, but an unknown experimental factor could not be ruled out.

In total, 600 or so healthy bone marrow donors made up the cohort. At the time of sampling, all cohort members were nominally healthy, though unrecorded immune exposures were likely present. The donor tested CMV seropositive and was one of the 289 seropositive cohort members. A peripheral blood sample was collected from each donor, and TCR beta sequencing was performed on peripheral blood mononuclear cells. The Qiagen DNeasy Blood Extraction Kit was used to extract genomic DNA from the blood cell samples. The CDR3 runs 13 residues from the cysteine to the phenylalanine. This entry keeps only the CDR3 DNA: 39 bases, framed from base 1. Sequences SGHTA (CDR1) and FQGTGA (CDR2) are obtained from the germline V gene. From V the trimming removes 5 bases and from J it removes 3 bases, while the gene matches leave 3 bases of the junction unaccounted for.

This receptor was taken from a woman in her thirties or forties in good health and CMV-seropositive. The chain is encoded by TRBV7-3 joined to TRBJ1-1, and 7 junctional nucleotides match TRBD1. Material: PBMCs. Here the CDR3 is given as CASSGQEDTEAFF. The DNA sequence is TGTGCCAGCAGCGGACAGGAGGACACTGAAGCTTTCTTT.